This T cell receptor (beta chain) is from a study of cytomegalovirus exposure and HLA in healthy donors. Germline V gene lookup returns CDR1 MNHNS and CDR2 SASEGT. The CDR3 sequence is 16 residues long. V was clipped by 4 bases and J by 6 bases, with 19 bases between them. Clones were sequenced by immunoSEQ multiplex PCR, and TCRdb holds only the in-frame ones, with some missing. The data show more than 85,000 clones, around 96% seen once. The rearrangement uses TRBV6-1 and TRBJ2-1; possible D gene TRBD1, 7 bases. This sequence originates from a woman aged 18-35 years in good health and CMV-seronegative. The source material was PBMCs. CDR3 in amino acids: CASSGWTGGKANEQFF. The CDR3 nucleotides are TGTGCCAGCAGTGGATGGACAGGAGGGAAGGCCAATGAGCAGTTCTTC.